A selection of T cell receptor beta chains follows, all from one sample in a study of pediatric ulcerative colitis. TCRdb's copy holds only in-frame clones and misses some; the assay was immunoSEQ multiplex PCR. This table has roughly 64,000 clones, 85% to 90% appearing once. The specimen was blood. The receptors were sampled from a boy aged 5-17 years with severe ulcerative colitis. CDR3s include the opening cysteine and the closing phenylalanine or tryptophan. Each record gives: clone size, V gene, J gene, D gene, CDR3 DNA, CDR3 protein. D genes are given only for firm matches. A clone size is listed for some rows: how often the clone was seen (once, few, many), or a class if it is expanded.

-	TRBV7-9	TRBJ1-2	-	TGTGCCAGCAGCTTAGCAAGGGAGGGTGGCTACACCTTC	CASSLAREGGYTF
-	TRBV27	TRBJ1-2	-	TGTGCCAGCAGTTCCTCTCAGACCTATGGCTACACCTTC	CASSSSQTYGYTF
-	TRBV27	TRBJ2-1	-	TGTGCCAGCAGTTCGGGACCGATGCTGAGAAGCTCCTACAATGAGCAGTTCTTC	CASSSGPMLRSSYNEQFF
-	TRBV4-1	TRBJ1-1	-	TGCGCCAGCAGCCAAGTCGTAGGGGAATTGAACACTGAAGCTTTCTTT	CASSQVVGELNTEAFF
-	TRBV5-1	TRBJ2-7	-	TGCGCCAGCAGCTTAGACGACGGTCGCTACGAGCAGTACTTC	CASSLDDGRYEQYF
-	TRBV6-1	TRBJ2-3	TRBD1	TGTGCCAGCAGTGTCCAGACAGGGGCGGCAGATACGCAGTATTTT	CASSVQTGAADTQYF
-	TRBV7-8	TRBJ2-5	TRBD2	TGTGCCAGCAGCCAGCTTATATCTAGCGGGAATGGTGAGACCCAGTACTTC	CASSQLISSGNGETQYF
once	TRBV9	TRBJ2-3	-	TGTGCCACCCCGTGGGGGCGGGATAGCGCTACGCAGTATTTT	CATPWGRDSATQYF
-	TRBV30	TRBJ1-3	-	TGTGCCTGGAGTGTAGGACAGCGTGGAAACACCATATATTTT	CAWSVGQRGNTIYF
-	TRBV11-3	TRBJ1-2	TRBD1	TGTGCCAGCAGCTTTGGACAGGGGGTGGATGGCTACACCTTC	CASSFGQGVDGYTF
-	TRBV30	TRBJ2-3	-	TGTGCCTGGGACGGCGGCACAGATACGCAGTATTTT	CAWDGGTDTQYF
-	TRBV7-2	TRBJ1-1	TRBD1	TGTGCCAGCAGCTTAGACGACAGGGCTTCGACTGAAGCTTTCTTT	CASSLDDRASTEAFF
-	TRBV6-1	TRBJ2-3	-	TGTGCCAGCAGTGAAGCGACAGGTAGCACAGATACGCAGTATTTT	CASSEATGSTDTQYF
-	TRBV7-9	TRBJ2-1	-	TGTGCCAGCAGCCTTAGAGTCGATGAGCAGTTCTTC	CASSLRVDEQFF
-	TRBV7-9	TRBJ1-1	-	TGTGCCAGCAGCTTAGTGGCAGGGGTAGGGCGAGCTTTCTTT	CASSLVAGVGRAFF
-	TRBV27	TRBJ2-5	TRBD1	TGTGCCAGCAGTCCGGGGACAGGGGGAGAGACCCAGTACTTC	CASSPGTGGETQYF
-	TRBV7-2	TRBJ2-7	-	TGTGCCAGCAGTCCCTCAGGCCTCTACGAGCAGTACTTC	CASSPSGLYEQYF
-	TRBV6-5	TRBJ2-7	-	TGTGCCAGCAGTTACTTCACTGGGCCGCTCAACGAGCAGTACTTC	CASSYFTGPLNEQYF
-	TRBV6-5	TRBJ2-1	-	TGTGCCAGCAGACCATCTCGGAGCTCCTACAATGAGCAGTTCTTC	CASRPSRSSYNEQFF
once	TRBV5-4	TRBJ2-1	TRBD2	TGTGCCAGCAGCTTGGATGCGCGGGAGGTCTACAATGAGCAGTTCTTC	CASSLDAREVYNEQFF
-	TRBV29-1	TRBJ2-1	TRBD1	TGCAGCGTTTGGGACAGTCCGCCTTACAATGAGCAGTTCTTC	CSVWDSPPYNEQFF
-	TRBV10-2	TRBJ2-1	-	TGCGCCAGCAGTGAGTCGGGGCTAGCCCAAACGGAGCAGTTCTTC	CASSESGLAQTEQFF
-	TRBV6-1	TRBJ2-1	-	TGTGCCAGCAGTGAAATACTGGGTGCCTCCTACAATGAGCAGTTCTTC	CASSEILGASYNEQFF
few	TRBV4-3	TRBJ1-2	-	TGCGCCAGCAGCCAAGTTTTAGGAACGCCCGATGGCTACACCTTC	CASSQVLGTPDGYTF
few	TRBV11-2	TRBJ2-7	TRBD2	TGTGCCAGCAGGCCGACTAGCGGGAGTTTCTACGAGCAGTACTTC	CASRPTSGSFYEQYF
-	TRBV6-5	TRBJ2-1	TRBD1	TGTGCCAGCAGTTACCTGCGACAGGGAAATAACAATGAGCAGTTCTTC	CASSYLRQGNNNEQFF
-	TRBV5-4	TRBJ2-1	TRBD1	TGTGCCCCAAGCTTCGACAGGGCTGGCGGGCAGTTCTTC	CAPSFDRAGGQFF
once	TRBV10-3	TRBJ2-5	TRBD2	TGTGCCATCAGTGACCCAAGCGGGAGGAGAGAGACCCAGTACTTC	CAISDPSGRRETQYF